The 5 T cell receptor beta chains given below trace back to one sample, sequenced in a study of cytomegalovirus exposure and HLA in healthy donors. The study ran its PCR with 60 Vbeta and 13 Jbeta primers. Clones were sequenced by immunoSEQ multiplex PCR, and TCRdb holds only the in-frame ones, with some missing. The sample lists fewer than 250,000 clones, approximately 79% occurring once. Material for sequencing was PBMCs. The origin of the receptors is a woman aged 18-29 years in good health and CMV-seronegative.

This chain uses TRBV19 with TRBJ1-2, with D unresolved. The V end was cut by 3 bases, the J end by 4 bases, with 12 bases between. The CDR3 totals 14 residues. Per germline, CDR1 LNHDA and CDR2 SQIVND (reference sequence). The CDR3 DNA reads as TGTGCCAGTAGTATCGTATCTGACACCTATGGCTACACCTTC. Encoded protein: CASSIVSDTYGYTF.

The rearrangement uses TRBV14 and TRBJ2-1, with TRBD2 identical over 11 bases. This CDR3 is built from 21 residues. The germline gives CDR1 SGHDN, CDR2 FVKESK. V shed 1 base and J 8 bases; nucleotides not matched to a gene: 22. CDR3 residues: CASSQVLSGRASGTYFYEQFF. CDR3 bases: TGTGCCAGCAGCCAAGTTCTTAGCGGGAGGGCCTCGGGGACCTATTTCTATGAGCAGTTCTTC.

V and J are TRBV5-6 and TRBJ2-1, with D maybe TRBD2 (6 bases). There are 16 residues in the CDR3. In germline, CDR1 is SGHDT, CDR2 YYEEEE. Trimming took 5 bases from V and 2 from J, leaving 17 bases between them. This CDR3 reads CASSRTRGSTYNEQFF. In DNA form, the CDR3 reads TGTGCCAGCAGTCGAACCCGGGGGAGCACCTACAATGAGCAGTTCTTC.

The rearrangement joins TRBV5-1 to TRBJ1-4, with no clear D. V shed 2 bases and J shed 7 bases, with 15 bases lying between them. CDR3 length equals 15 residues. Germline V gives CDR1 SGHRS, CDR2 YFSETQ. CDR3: CASSFLGARSEKLFF. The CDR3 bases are TGCGCCAGCAGCTTTCTAGGAGCTAGAAGTGAAAAACTGTTTTTT.

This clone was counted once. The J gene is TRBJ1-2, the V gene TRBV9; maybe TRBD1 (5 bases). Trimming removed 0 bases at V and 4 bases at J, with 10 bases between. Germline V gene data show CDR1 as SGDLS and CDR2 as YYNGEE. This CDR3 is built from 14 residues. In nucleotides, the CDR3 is TGTGCCAGCAGCGTAGCGGACACTGGCTATGGCTACACCTTC. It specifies CASSVADTGYGYTF. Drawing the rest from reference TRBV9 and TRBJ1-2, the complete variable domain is DSGVTQTPKHLITATGQRVTLRCSPRSGDLSVYWYQQSLDQGLQFLIQYYNGEERAKGNILERFSAQQFPDLHSELNLSSLELGDSALYFCASSVADTGYGYTFGSGTRLTVV.